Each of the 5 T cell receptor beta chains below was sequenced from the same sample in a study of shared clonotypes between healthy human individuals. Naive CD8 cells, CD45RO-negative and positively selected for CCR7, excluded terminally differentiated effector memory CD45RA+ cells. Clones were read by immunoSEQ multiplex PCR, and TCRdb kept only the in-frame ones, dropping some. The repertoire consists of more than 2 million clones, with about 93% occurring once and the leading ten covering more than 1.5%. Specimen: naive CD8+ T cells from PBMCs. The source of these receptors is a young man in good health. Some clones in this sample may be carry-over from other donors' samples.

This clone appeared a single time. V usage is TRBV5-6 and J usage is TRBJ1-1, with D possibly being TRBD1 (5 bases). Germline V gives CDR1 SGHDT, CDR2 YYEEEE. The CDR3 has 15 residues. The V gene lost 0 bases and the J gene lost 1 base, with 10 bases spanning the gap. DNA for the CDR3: TGTGCCAGCAGCTTGGCTTCGACAGCGAACACTGAAGCTTTCTTT. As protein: CASSLASTANTEAFF.

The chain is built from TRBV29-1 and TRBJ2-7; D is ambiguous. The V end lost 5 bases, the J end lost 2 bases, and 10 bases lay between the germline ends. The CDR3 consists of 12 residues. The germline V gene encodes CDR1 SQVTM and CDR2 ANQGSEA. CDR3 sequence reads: CSVFGDTYEQYF. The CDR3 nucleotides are TGCAGCGTTTTTGGTGACACCTACGAGCAGTACTTC.

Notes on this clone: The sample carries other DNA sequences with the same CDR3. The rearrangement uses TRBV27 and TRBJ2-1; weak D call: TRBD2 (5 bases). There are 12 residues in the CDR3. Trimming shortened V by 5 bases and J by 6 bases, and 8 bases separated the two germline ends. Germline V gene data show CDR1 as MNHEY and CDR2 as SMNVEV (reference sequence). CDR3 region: CASSLTSNEQFF. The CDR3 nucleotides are TGTGCCAGCAGTCTAACTAGCAATGAGCAGTTCTTC.

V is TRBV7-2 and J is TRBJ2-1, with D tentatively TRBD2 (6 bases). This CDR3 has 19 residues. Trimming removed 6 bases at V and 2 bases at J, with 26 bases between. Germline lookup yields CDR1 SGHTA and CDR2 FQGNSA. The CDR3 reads CASRTAPGLGDWPYNEQFF. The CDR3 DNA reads TGTGCCAGCAGGACTGCCCCGGGACTCGGCGATTGGCCCTACAATGAGCAGTTCTTC.

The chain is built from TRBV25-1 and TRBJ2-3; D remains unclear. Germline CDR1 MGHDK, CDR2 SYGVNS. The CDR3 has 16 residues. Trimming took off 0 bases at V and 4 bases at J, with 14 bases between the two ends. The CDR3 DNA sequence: TGTGCCAGCAGTGAATATGAGGTAGAGTCACCAGATACGCAGTATTTT. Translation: CASSEYEVESPDTQYF.